Listed here are 22 T cell receptor beta chains from one sample, sequenced in a study of identifying expanded T cells in peripheral blood. Sequencing used immunoSEQ multiplex PCR; TCRdb keeps in-frame clones, though not all of them. The table has approximately 100,000 clones, roughly 90% seen once. The sample comprised blood. The receptors shown here come from a person aged 18 to 69 in good health.

This chain uses TRBV5-1 with TRBJ2-5; D is ambiguous. The V gene's germline CDR1 is SGHRS and CDR2 YFSETQ. CDR3 length: 13 amino acids. The germline V and J ends were trimmed by 5 bases and 4 bases, with 12 bases remaining between them. CDR3 sequence: CASSPGSLETQYF. The CDR3 coding sequence is TGCGCCAGCAGTCCGGGCTCTCTAGAGACCCAGTACTTC.

The count of this clone is one. This CDR3 reads CASLLAGGPQFNEQFF. In DNA, the CDR3 is TGTGCCAGCCTACTAGCGGGGGGTCCACAATTCAATGAGCAGTTCTTC. V is TRBV2 and J is TRBJ2-1; 12 bases line up with TRBD2. The germline CDR1 and CDR2 sequences are SNHLY and FYNNEI. After removal of 8 bases from V and 6 bases from J, the junction contained 11 bases not matched to a gene. This CDR3 is built from 16 residues.

The J gene is TRBJ2-5, the V gene TRBV9; D perhaps matches TRBD2 (6 bases). The V end was cut by 5 bases, the J end by 2 bases, with 16 bases between. The CDR3 has 15 residues. CDR1 SGDLS and CDR2 YYNGEE come from the germline V gene. CDR3 bases: TGTGCCAGCAGTCGTGCCGGGACTCTACAAGAGACCCAGTACTTC. Amino acid sequence: CASSRAGTLQETQYF.

The chain has TRBV11-2 and TRBJ2-1, with D perhaps matching TRBD2 (6 bases). The V gene's germline CDR1 is SGHAT and CDR2 FQNNGV. Trimming left V 6 bases short and J 9 bases short, with 12 bases between. This CDR3 has 12 residues. The CDR3 DNA reads TGTGCCAGCAGGGCCGGGGGAGGTGAGCAGTTCTTC. This encodes CASRAGGGEQFF.

Here the CDR3 reads CASSARTGGIGTDTQYF. The CDR3 region has the DNA TGTGCCAGCAGCGCCCGGACGGGTGGAATAGGCACAGATACGCAGTATTTT. This sequence joins TRBV11-3 and TRBJ2-3; D gene uncertain. The CDR3 is made up of 17 amino acids. The germline CDR1 and CDR2 sequences are SGHNT and YENEEA. Trimming cost V 5 bases and J 1 base, with 19 bases left between them.

The chain uses TRBV9 and TRBJ2-7; D possibly corresponds to TRBD1 (6 bases). This CDR3 has 15 residues. Trimming cost V 0 bases and J 5 bases, with 15 bases left between them. The V gene's germline CDR1 is SGDLS and CDR2 YYNGEE. The CDR3 reads CASSVAVQGPHEQYF. DNA of the CDR3: TGTGCCAGCAGCGTAGCTGTACAGGGCCCGCACGAGCAGTACTTC.

The gene calls are TRBV6-5 and TRBJ1-3; D remains ambiguous. This CDR3 is 11 amino acids long. Germline V gene lookup returns CDR1 MNHEY and CDR2 SVGAGI. Trimming cost V 3 bases and J 5 bases, with 2 bases left between them. For the CDR3, the DNA is TGTGCCAGCAGTTATCGAAACACCATATATTTT. Translated, it gives CASSYRNTIYF.

The J gene is TRBJ2-3, the V gene TRBV18, with D possibly being TRBD2 (6 bases). Germline V gives CDR1 KGHSH, CDR2 LQKENI. The CDR3 has 13 residues. Trimming removed 0 bases at V and 5 bases at J, with 6 bases between. CDR3 sequence reads: CASSPPGGDTQYF. CDR3 bases: TGTGCCAGCTCACCACCCGGGGGAGATACGCAGTATTTT.

The CDR3 protein is CAWSYLGQGVITGELFF. The CDR3 DNA sequence: TGTGCCTGGAGTTATTTAGGGCAGGGAGTTATCACCGGGGAGCTGTTTTTT. V gene TRBV30 combines with J gene TRBJ2-2; perhaps D is TRBD1 or TRBD2 (5 bases each). This CDR3 has 17 amino acids. The V end was cut by 2 bases, the J end by 4 bases, with 20 bases between. Germline values: CDR1 GTSNPN, CDR2 SVGIG (reference sequence).

This clone was observed a single time. The J gene is TRBJ1-1, the V gene TRBV5-6, with D possibly matching TRBD1 (6 bases). This CDR3 is built from 17 residues. Germline CDR1 reads SGHDT; CDR2 reads YYEEEE. The ends were cut back, 2 bases at V and 4 bases at J, with 21 bases in the middle. CDR3 nucleotides: TGTGCCAGCAGCTTTCGTCCTACGACAGGTCGGGGCACTGAAGCTTTCTTT. This translates into CASSFRPTTGRGTEAFF.

The rearrangement uses TRBV7-2 and TRBJ2-2; 8 nucleotides agree with TRBD1. Germline V gives CDR1 SGHTA, CDR2 FQGNSA. J gave up 3 bases and V 4 bases, and 10 bases lay outside the gene matches. This CDR3 comprises 17 residues. The CDR3 spells CASSSGQGYTDTGELFF. The CDR3 bases are TGTGCCAGCAGCTCCGGACAGGGATATACTGACACCGGGGAGCTGTTTTTT.

Here the CDR3 DNA reads TGTGCCAGCAGCTACCCAACAGGCCGGCACACTGAAGCTTTCTTT. Its protein product is CASSYPTGRHTEAFF. V gene TRBV5-4 combines with J gene TRBJ1-1; tentatively, D is TRBD1 (5 bases). This CDR3 contains 15 residues. V gave up 3 bases and J gave up 3 bases, with 15 bases separating them. In germline, CDR1 is SGHNT, CDR2 YYREEE (reference sequence).

The rearrangement joins TRBV28 to TRBJ1-5; D gene unclear. The CDR3 has 14 amino acids. V lost 2 bases and J lost 9, with 14 bases in between. Germline CDR1 is MDHEN and CDR2 is SYDVKM. CDR3 coding DNA: TGTGCCAGCAGTTTAATTGGGCCGCGGGGGCCCCAGCATTTT. Translation: CASSLIGPRGPQHF. The full variable domain, with the rest looked up from reference TRBV28 and TRBJ1-5, is DVKVTQSSRYLVKRTGEKVFLECVQDMDHENMFWYRQDPGLGLRLIYFSYDVKMKEKGDIPEGYSVSREKKERFSLILESASTNQTSMYLCASSLIGPRGPQHFGDGTRLSIL.

The rearrangement links TRBV6-4 to TRBJ2-7; the D gene is possibly TRBD1 (5 bases). The CDR3 sequence is 14 residues long. V was trimmed by 6 bases and J by 0 bases, leaving 12 bases between them. CDR1 is MRHNA and CDR2 is SNTAGT in the germline V gene. The CDR3 region has the DNA TGTGCCAGCAGCTACAGGAGCCTCTCCTACGAGCAGTACTTC. Protein product: CASSYRSLSYEQYF.

Here the CDR3 DNA reads TGTGCCAGCACACACGGCTACGAGCAGTACTTC. This translates into CASTHGYEQYF. The chain has TRBV27 and TRBJ2-7, with D unclear. The CDR3 is made up of 11 amino acids. V was pared by 7 bases and J by 3 bases, with 7 bases between. Germline V gives CDR1 MNHEY, CDR2 SMNVEV (reference sequence).

This clone has only a few counts. The rearrangement joins TRBV28 to TRBJ2-7, with D unresolved. Between the trimmed V and J ends, which lost 3 bases and 0 bases, there was a span of 9 bases. The CDR3 has 14 residues. Germline-derived CDR1 and CDR2 are MDHEN and SYDVKM. The DNA of the CDR3 is TGTGCCAGCAGTTTGGAAGACAACTCCTACGAGCAGTACTTC. Translation gives CASSLEDNSYEQYF.

This chain uses TRBV10-2 with TRBJ2-6; possibly TRBD1 for D (6 bases). Trimming took 4 bases from V and 0 from J, leaving 19 bases between them. This CDR3 has 19 amino acids. Germline V gene lookup returns CDR1 WSHSY and CDR2 SAAADI. CDR3 nucleotide sequence: TGCGCCAGCAGTGCCGGATGGGGGCAGTTTAACTCTGGGGCCAACGTCCTGACTTTC. This sequence encodes CASSAGWGQFNSGANVLTF.

The chain carries TRBV27 and TRBJ2-2; D not certain. The CDR3 runs 13 residues. Between the trimmed V and J ends, which lost 3 bases and 6 bases, there was a span of 8 bases. Germline V gene sequence: CDR1 MNHEY, CDR2 SMNVEV (reference sequence). The CDR3 reads CASSFGLSGELFF. CDR3 DNA: TGTGCCAGCAGTTTCGGGCTGTCCGGGGAGCTGTTTTTT.

The genes are TRBV6-5 and TRBJ1-2; no clear D. V gave up 6 bases and J gave up 0 bases, with 5 bases separating them. This CDR3 comprises 12 residues. Per germline, CDR1 MNHEY and CDR2 SVGAGI. The CDR3 is CASRNPNYGYTF. The CDR3 nucleotides read TGTGCCAGCAGGAACCCTAACTATGGCTACACCTTC.

The J gene is TRBJ1-4, the V gene TRBV18, with 8 nucleotides matching TRBD1. From germline, CDR1 is KGHSH and CDR2 LQKENI. The CDR3 runs to 14 residues. Germline trimming cut 3 bases from V and 8 bases from J; bases unmatched to any gene: 5. This CDR3 is CASSPTGAREKLFF. In DNA, the CDR3 is TGTGCCAGCTCACCGACAGGGGCCCGGGAAAAACTGTTTTTT.

This sequence joins TRBV28 and TRBJ2-7; TRBD2 matches 7 bases. CDR3 length: 15 amino acids. V was pared by 1 base and J by 4 bases, with 7 bases of the junction left unmatched. From germline, CDR1 is MDHEN and CDR2 SYDVKM. The CDR3 DNA reads TGTGCCAGCAGTTTATCAGGGAGGGGTCGGTACGAGCAGTACTTC. Its protein is CASSLSGRGRYEQYF.

The CDR3 sequence: CATSRENGQGASGANVLTF. DNA for the CDR3: TGTGCCACCAGCAGAGAGAATGGGCAGGGGGCCTCTGGGGCCAACGTCCTGACTTTC. The V and J genes are TRBV15 and TRBJ2-6, with 8 bases fitting TRBD1. Trimming removed 0 bases from V and 0 bases from J; junction bases left unmatched: 7. In germline, CDR1 is LNHNV, CDR2 YYDKDF (reference sequence). The CDR3 has 19 residues.